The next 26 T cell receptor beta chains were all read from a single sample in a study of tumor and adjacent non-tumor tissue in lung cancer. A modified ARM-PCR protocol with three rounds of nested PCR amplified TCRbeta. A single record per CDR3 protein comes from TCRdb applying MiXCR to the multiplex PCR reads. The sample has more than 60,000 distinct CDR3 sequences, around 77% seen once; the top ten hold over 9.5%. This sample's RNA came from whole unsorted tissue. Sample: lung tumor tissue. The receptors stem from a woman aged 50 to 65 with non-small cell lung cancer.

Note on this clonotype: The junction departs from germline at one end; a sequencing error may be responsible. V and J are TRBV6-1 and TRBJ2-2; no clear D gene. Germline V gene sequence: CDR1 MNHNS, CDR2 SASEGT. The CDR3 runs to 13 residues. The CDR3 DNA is TGTACCAGTAGGCTAGTGGGAACCGGGGAGCTGTTTTTT. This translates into CTSRLVGTGELFF.

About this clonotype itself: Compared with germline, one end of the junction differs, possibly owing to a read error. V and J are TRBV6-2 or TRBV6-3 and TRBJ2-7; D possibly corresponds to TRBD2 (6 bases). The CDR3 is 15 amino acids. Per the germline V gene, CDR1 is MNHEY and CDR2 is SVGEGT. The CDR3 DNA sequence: TGTGCCAGCAGTTACTACCGGGAGAGCTCCTATGAGCAGTACTTC. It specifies CASSYYRESSYEQYF.

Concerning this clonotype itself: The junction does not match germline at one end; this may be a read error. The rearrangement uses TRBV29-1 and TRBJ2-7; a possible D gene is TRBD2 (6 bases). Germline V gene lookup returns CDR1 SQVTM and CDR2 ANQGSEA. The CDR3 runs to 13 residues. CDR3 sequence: CSVAAGRGIEQYF. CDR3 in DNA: TGTAGCGTTGCGGCGGGACGGGGGATCGAACAGTACTTC.

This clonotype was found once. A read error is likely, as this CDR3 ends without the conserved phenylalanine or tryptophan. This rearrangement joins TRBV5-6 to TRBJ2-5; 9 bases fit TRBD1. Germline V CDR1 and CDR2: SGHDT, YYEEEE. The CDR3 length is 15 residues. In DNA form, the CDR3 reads TGTGTCAGCAGCTTGGGGGACAGGGAGTTTGAGACCCAGTACTAC. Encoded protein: CVSSLGDREFETQYY.

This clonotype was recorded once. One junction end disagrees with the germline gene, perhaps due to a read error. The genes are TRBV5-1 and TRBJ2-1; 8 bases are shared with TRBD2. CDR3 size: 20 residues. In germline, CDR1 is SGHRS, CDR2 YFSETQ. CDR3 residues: CASSFPQGTSGRAAYNKQFF. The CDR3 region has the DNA TGCGCCAGCAGTTTTCCTCAGGGGACTAGTGGGAGGGCCGCTTACAATAAGCAGTTCTTC.

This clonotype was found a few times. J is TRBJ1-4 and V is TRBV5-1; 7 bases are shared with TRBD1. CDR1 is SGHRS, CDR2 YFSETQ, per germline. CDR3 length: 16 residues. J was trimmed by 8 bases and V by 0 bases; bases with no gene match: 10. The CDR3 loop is CASSLAGTGDTEKLFF. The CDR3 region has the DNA TGCGCCAGCAGCTTGGCCGGAACAGGGGACACCGAAAAACTGTTTTTT.

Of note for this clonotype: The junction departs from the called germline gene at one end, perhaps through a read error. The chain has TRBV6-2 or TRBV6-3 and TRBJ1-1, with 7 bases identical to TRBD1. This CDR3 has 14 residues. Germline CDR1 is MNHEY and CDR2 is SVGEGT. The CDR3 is CVSRSTGMNTEAFF. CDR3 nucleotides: TGTGTCAGCAGATCGACAGGGATGAACACCGAAGCTTTCTTT.

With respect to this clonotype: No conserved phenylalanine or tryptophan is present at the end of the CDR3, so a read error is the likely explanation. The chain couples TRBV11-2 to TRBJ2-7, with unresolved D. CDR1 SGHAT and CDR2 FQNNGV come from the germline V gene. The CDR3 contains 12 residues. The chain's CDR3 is CASTTSTDEQYL. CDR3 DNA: TGCGCCAGCACCACCAGCACAGACGAGCAGTACTTA.

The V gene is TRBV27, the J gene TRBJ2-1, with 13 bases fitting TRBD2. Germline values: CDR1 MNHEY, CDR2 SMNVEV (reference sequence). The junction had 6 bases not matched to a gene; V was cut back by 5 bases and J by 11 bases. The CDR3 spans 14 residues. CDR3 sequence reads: CASSRTSGSKKQFF. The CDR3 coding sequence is TGTGCCAGCAGTAGGACTAGCGGGAGTAAAAAGCAGTTCTTC.

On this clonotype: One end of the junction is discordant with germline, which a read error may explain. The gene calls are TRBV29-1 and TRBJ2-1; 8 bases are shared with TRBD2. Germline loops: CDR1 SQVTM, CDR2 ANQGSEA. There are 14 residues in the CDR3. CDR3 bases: TGCAGCGTTGTTCGGGGACTAGATGACGATGAGCTGTTCTTC. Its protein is CSVVRGLDDDELFF.

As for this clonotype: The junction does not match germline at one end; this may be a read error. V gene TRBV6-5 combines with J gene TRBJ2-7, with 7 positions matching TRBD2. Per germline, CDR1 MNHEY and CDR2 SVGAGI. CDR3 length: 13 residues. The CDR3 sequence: CACRTGGSYEQYF. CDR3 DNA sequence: TGTGCCTGCAGAACGGGGGGCTCCTACGAGCAGTACTTC.

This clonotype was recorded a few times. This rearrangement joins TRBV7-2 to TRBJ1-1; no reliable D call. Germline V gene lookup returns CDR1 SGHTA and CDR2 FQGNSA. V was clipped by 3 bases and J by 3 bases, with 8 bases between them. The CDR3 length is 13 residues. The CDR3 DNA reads TGTGCCAGCAGCTTCGGTGCAGACACTGAAGCTTTCTTT. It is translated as CASSFGADTEAFF.

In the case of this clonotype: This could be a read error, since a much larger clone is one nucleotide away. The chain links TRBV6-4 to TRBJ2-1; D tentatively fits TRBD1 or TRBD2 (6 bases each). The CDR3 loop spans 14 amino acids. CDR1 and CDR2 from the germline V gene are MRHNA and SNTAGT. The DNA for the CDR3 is TGTACCAGCAGTGAGGAGGGGGAGAACAATGAGCAGTTCTTC. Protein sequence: CTSSEEGENNEQFF.

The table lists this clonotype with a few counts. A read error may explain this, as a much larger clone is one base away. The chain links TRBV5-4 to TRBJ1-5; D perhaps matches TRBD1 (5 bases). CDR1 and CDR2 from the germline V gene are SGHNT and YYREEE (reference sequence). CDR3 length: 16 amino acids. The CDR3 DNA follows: TGTGACAGCAGCTTGGGAGGGGTCGGGAGCAATCAGCCCCAGCATTTT. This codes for CDSSLGGVGSNQPQHF. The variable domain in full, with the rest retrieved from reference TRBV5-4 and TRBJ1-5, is ETGVTQSPTHLIKTRGQQVTLRCSSQSGHNTVSWYQQALGQGPQFIFQYYREEENGRGNFPPRFSGLQFPNYSSELNVNALELDDSALYLCDSSLGGVGSNQPQHFGDGTRLSIL.

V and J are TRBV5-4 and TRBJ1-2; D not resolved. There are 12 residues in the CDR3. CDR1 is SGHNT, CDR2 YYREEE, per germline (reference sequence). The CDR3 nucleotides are TGTACCATCAGCAAGGACTTTGATGGCTACACCTTC. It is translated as CTISKDFDGYTF.

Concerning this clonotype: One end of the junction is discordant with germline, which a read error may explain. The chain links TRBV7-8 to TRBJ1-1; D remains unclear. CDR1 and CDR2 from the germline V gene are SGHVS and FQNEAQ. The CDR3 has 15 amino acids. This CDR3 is CASSLEGRLNAEAFF. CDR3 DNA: TGTGCCAGCAGCTTAGAAGGCCGTCTGAACGCTGAAGCTTTCTTT.

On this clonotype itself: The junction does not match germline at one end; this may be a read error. CDR3 DNA sequence: TGTACCAGAAGTCCTGGACGGAGCTACACCTTC. Its translation is CTRSPGRSYTF. This chain links TRBV6-6 with TRBJ1-2; D gene uncertain. The CDR3 has 11 amino acids. The V gene's germline CDR1 is MNHNY and CDR2 SVGAGI (reference sequence).

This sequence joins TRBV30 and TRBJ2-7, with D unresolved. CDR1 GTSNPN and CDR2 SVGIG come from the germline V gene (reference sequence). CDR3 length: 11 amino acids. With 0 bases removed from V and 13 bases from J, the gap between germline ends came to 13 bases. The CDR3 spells CAWSVAYEKYF. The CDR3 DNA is TGTGCCTGGAGTGTAGCCTACGAGAAATACTTC.

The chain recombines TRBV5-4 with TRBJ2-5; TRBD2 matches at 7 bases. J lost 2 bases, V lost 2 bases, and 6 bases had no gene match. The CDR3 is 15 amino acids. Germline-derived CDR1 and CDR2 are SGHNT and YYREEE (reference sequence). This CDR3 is CASSFGLEGQETQYF. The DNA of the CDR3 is TGTGCCAGCAGCTTCGGACTAGAGGGACAAGAGACCCAGTACTTC.

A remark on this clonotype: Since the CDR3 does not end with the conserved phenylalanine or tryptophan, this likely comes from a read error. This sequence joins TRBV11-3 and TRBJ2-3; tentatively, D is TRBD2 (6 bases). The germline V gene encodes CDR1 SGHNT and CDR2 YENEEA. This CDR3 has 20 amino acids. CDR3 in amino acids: CTSSSPPYSSYSGSTDTQYL. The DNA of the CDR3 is TGTACCAGCAGCTCTCCCCCTTATTCTTCCTATAGCGGCAGCACAGATACGCAGTATCTT.

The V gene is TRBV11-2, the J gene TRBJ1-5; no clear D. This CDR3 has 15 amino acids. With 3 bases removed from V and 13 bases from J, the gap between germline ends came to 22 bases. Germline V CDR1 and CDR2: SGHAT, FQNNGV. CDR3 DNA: TGTGCCAGCAGCTTTGATGGATTGAGCAGTCAGCAACAGCATTTT. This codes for CASSFDGLSSQQQHF. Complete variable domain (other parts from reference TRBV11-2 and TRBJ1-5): EAGVAQSPRYKIIEKRQSVAFWCNPISGHATLYWYQQILGQGPKLLIQFQNNGVVDDSQLPKDRFSAERLKGVDSTLKIQPAKLEDSAVYLCASSFDGLSSQQQHFGDGTRLSIL.

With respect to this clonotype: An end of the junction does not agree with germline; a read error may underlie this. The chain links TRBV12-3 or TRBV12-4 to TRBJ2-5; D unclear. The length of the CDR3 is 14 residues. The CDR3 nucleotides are TGCGCCAGCAGTTTCAATCTGGGTGTGGAGACCCAGTACTTC. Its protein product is CASSFNLGVETQYF.

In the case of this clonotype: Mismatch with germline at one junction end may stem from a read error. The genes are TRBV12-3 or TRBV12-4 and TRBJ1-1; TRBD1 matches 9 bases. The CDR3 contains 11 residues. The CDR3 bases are TGTACCAGCAGGGGGACAGGGCTAACTTTCTTT. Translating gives CTSRGTGLTFF.

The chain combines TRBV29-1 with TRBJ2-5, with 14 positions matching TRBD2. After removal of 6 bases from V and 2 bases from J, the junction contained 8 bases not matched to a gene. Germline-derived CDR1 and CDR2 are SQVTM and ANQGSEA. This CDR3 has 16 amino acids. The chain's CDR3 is CSVTGTSGSSQETQYF. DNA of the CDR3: TGCAGCGTGACGGGGACTAGCGGGAGCTCACAAGAGACCCAGTACTTC.

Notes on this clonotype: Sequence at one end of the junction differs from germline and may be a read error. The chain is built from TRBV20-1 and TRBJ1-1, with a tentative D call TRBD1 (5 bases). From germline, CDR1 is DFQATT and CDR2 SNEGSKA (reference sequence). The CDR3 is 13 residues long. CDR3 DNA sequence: TGTAGTGCTAGGGTGACAGTATGCCCTGAAGCTTTCTTT. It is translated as CSARVTVCPEAFF.

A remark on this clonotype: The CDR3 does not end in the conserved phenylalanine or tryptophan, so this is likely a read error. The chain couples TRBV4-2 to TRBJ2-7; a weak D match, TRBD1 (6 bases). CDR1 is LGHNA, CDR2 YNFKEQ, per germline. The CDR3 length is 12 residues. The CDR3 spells CTSRDKTYEQYL. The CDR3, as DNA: TGTACCAGCAGGGACAAGACCTACGAGCAGTACTTG.